Listed below are T cell receptor beta chains from one sample, sequenced in a study of shared clonotypes between healthy human individuals. Here immunoSEQ multiplex PCR was the method, and the copy in TCRdb shows in-frame clones only, minus some. This repertoire shows some 2,100,000 clones, around 95% found once; its top ten account for roughly 0.13%. Sequencing was performed on naive CD4+ T cells sorted from blood. Receptors were obtained from a man between 18 and 35 years old in good health. Both conserved end residues are trimmed from each CDR3. Each record gives: V gene, CDR3 protein.

TRBV7-9,ASSLEWTGNTEAF
TRBV7-6,ASSHPKKPSGRSDTKNIQY
TRBV7-2,ASSRDRNEQY
TRBV5-4,ASSSPSRAPFEQY
TRBV27,ASSSLLTGEAF
TRBV7-2,ASSLGRAGQETQY
TRBV28,ASIAAEGEAF
TRBV28,AIQGSNQPQH
TRBV6-6,ASSPRTGFPGELF
TRBV10-3,AIHKYPTGTAENEAF
TRBV5-4,ASSSPLGTGELF
TRBV7-8,ASSLVGGGNQPQH
TRBV6-5,ASRGVGAEAF
TRBV7-9,ASSPGEETQY
TRBV5-1,ASSLAAQPMNTEAF
TRBV18,ASSPSGGNGYT
TRBV19,ASSIAGPQPQH
TRBV5-8,ASSPWRTDTQY
TRBV7-2,ASSPSGAGNNSPLH
TRBV30,AWGLAGISTDTQY